This section outlines one TCR beta chain sequence together with its context. The sample is drawn from a study of T cells in Graves' hyperthyroidism and ophthalmopathy. Whole-study context: Peripheral blood draws took place at initial diagnosis, ahead of any treatment.

The investigators amplified TCR beta CDR3 regions from RNA transcripts. An initial round of RT-PCR targeting the TCR CDR3 relied on the HTBI primer set. TCRdb redid the calling of the multiplex PCR reads with MiXCR, one entry per CDR3 protein. Among about 360,000 distinct CDR3 sequences listed, more than 20% were seen once. The CDR3 runs 13 residues. Germline V CDR1 and CDR2: SNHLY, FYNNEI. Exclusions: uncontrolled infection, other autoimmune disease, pregnancy, lactation. From 8.5 to 10 ml of fresh peripheral blood, PBMCs were isolated. The sample was blood. This rearrangement joins TRBV2 to TRBJ2-5, with 8 nucleotides matching TRBD2. This TCR came from a man aged 45-65 years with Graves' hyperthyroidism. This CDR3 reads CASGANAGETQYF. The CDR3, as DNA: TGTGCTAGCGGGGCAAATGCGGGGGAGACCCAGTACTTC. The whole variable domain, filled in from reference TRBV2 and TRBJ2-5, reads EPEVTQTPSHQVTQMGQEVILRCVPISNHLYFYWYRQILGQKVEFLVSFYNNEISEKSEIFDDQFSVERPDGSNFTLKIRSTKLEDSAMYFCASGANAGETQYFGPGTRLLVL.